The source of this T cell receptor beta chain is a study of blood T cell repertoires in COVID-19. Generated by immunoSEQ multiplex PCR, the TCRdb table keeps only in-frame clones and is missing some. Among over 200,000 clones listed, 85% to 90% were seen once. Germline V gene data show CDR1 as MGHRA and CDR2 as YSYEKL. The length of the CDR3 is 17 residues. V gave up 1 base and J gave up 4 bases; unmatched junction bases: 9. The cohort comprised adults aged roughly 18 to 95 years residing in 20 to 25 US areas. Self-reported history from a screening survey and questionnaire set each donor's cohort. The chain carries TRBV4-1 and TRBJ1-2, with 10 bases that match TRBD1. This receptor was taken from a young man who had recovered from COVID-19. Source material: PBMCs or T cells enriched from blood (not recorded which). CDR3 nucleotide sequence: TGCGCCAGCAGCCAAGCCCCCGGACAGGGGGGATTCTATGGCTACACCTTC. It yields the protein CASSQAPGQGGFYGYTF.